One sample yielded the 21 T cell receptor beta chains listed below, sequenced in a study of blood T cell repertoires in COVID-19. This table comes from immunoSEQ multiplex PCR, and its TCRdb copy is limited to in-frame clones, with some not included. The data contain some 350,000 clones, around 91% of them singletons. The material sequenced was peripheral blood. The source is a woman aged 18-29 years who had recovered from COVID-19.

The chain combines TRBV7-2 with TRBJ2-1; D gene uncertain. The CDR3 covers 13 residues. V lost 3 bases to trimming and J lost 3 bases, with 6 bases between them. Germline loops: CDR1 SGHTA, CDR2 FQGNSA. This chain's CDR3 is CASSFFGYNEQFF. In DNA, the CDR3 is TGTGCCAGCAGCTTCTTCGGCTACAATGAGCAGTTCTTC. Using reference TRBV7-2 and TRBJ2-1 for the parts outside the CDR3, the full variable domain is GAGVSQSPSNKVTEKGKDVELRCDPISGHTALYWYRQSLGQGLEFLIYFQGNSAPDKSGLPSDRFSAERTGGSVSTLTIQRTQQEDSAVYLCASSFFGYNEQFFGPGTRLTVL.

This clone appeared a single time. The V and J genes are TRBV30 and TRBJ1-2; D possibly corresponds to TRBD1 (5 bases). V lost 8 bases to trimming and J lost 7 bases, with 23 bases between them. Germline lookup yields CDR1 GTSNPN and CDR2 SVGIG (reference sequence). CDR3 length: 14 residues. This CDR3 is CARRRRGLSGGYTF. DNA for the CDR3: TGTGCCCGCCGTCGGAGGGGCCTGTCCGGTGGCTACACCTTC.

CDR3 region: CASSQVIRGGELFF. DNA of the CDR3: TGCGCCAGCAGCCAAGTTATCCGGGGCGGGGAGCTGTTTTTT. This rearrangement joins TRBV4-1 to TRBJ2-2; D is possibly TRBD2 (5 bases). The V end was cut by 1 base, the J end by 7 bases, with 10 bases between. The V gene's germline CDR1 is MGHRA and CDR2 YSYEKL. CDR3 length: 14 amino acids.

The chain carries TRBV24-1 and TRBJ2-3; D is unresolved. Trimming took 0 bases from V and 2 from J, leaving 5 bases between them. Germline CDR1 reads KGHDR; CDR2 reads SFDVKD. This CDR3 is built from 14 residues. CDR3 in amino acids: CATSDLQYTDTQYF. CDR3 DNA: TGTGCCACCAGTGATTTGCAGTACACAGATACGCAGTATTTT.

The chain joins TRBV2 to TRBJ1-5, with D possibly being TRBD1 (5 bases). V lost 0 bases to trimming and J lost 8 bases, with 20 bases between them. Germline loops: CDR1 SNHLY, CDR2 FYNNEI. The CDR3 length is 17 residues. The CDR3 DNA sequence: TGTGCCAGCAGTGAAGCTGGGGCAGCCACCAGCGGGGAGCCCCAGCATTTT. Translation gives CASSEAGAATSGEPQHF.

This chain connects TRBV19 to TRBJ1-2; TRBD1 might be the D (5 bases). Trimming cost V 6 bases and J 4 bases, with 21 bases left between them. Germline V gene data show CDR1 as LNHDA and CDR2 as SQIVND (reference sequence). The CDR3 extends over 16 amino acids. The CDR3 nucleotides are TGTGCCAGTAGAGAGCCCGGGGGAGGGGATGGCTATGGCTACACCTTC. Protein sequence: CASREPGGGDGYGYTF.

The CDR3: CASSRSRDYYNEQFF. The CDR3 region has the DNA TGTGCCAGCAGCCGCAGCCGGGACTACTACAATGAGCAGTTCTTC. V is TRBV7-2 and J is TRBJ2-1, with 7 bases that match TRBD2. The J segment lost 3 bases and the V segment lost 5 bases, leaving 7 bases of the junction unmatched. Germline V gene sequence: CDR1 SGHTA, CDR2 FQGNSA. This CDR3 is built from 15 residues.

This chain uses TRBV12-3 or TRBV12-4 with TRBJ2-1, with D possibly being TRBD1 (6 bases). V lost 5 bases and J 9 bases, leaving 11 bases between the germline ends. This CDR3 spans 12 amino acids. CDR3 region: CASSLEGGEQFF. In DNA, the CDR3 is TGTGCCAGCAGTCTCGAAGGGGGTGAGCAGTTCTTC.

The V call is TRBV18, the J call TRBJ1-5; 9 nucleotides line up with TRBD1. Trimming at V came to 2 bases and at J to 6 bases, leaving 8 bases not matched to a gene. Germline CDR1 and CDR2: KGHSH and LQKENI. The length of the CDR3 is 16 residues. This CDR3 reads CASSPFRGQGRQPQHF. CDR3 sequence (DNA): TGTGCCAGCTCACCATTTCGGGGACAGGGTCGTCAGCCCCAGCATTTT. Full variable domain (remainder filled in from reference TRBV18 and TRBJ1-5): NAGVMQNPRHLVRRRGQEARLRCSPMKGHSHVYWYRQLPEEGLKFMVYLQKENIIDESGMPKERFSAEFPKEGPSILRIQQVVRGDSAAYFCASSPFRGQGRQPQHFGDGTRLSIL.

J is TRBJ2-5 and V is TRBV6-6; 8 bases are shared with TRBD2. The germline V gene has CDR1 MNHNY and CDR2 SVGAGI (reference sequence). CDR3 size: 15 residues. Germline trimming cut 0 bases from V and 5 bases from J; bases unmatched to any gene: 5. CDR3: CASSYSAGGRETQYF. CDR3 bases: TGTGCCAGCAGTTACTCTGCGGGAGGCAGGGAGACCCAGTACTTC.

The rearrangement links TRBV27 to TRBJ2-2; D uncertain. Trimming left V 1 base short and J 7 bases short, with 7 bases between. The CDR3 has 13 residues. Germline CDR1 and CDR2: MNHEY and SMNVEV (reference sequence). The CDR3 sequence: CASSLLGIGELFF. DNA of the CDR3: TGTGCCAGCAGTTTATTGGGCATCGGGGAGCTGTTTTTT.

The table lists this clone with a count of one. The chain links TRBV6-9 to TRBJ2-5; 10 nucleotides agree with TRBD1. Germline-derived CDR1 and CDR2 are MNHGY and SVAAGI. V was pared by 2 bases and J by 6 bases, with 3 bases of the junction left unmatched. This CDR3 is 14 amino acids long. CDR3 DNA: TGTGCCAGCAGTTATCGGGACAGGGGCCAGACCCAGTACTTC. The encoded protein is CASSYRDRGQTQYF.

This chain joins TRBV4-1 and TRBJ2-3; maybe TRBD1 (6 bases). Germline V lookup: CDR1 MGHRA, CDR2 YSYEKL. This CDR3 has 14 amino acids. V was cut by 7 bases and J by 3 bases, with 14 bases left in between. CDR3 bases: TGCGCCAGCAAAAACAGGGTCACAACAGATACGCAGTATTTT. Translated: CASKNRVTTDTQYF.

The rearrangement uses TRBV7-2 and TRBJ1-5; D not resolved. Germline loops: CDR1 SGHTA, CDR2 FQGNSA. Trimming took off 3 bases at V and 6 bases at J, with 6 bases between the two ends. The CDR3 length is 12 residues. CDR3 sequence (DNA): TGTGCCAGCAGCTTGCGGGGTCAGCCCCAGCATTTT. Translating it yields CASSLRGQPQHF.

This sequence joins TRBV2 and TRBJ2-1; 7 bases are shared with TRBD2. CDR1 and CDR2 from the germline V gene are SNHLY and FYNNEI. The V segment lost 6 bases and the J segment 4 bases; nucleotides outside the gene matches: 6. CDR3 length: 14 amino acids. Written as DNA, the CDR3 is TGTGCCAGCAGAGGGCTAGCGGCTTACAATGAGCAGTTCTTC. Translating gives CASRGLAAYNEQFF.

The rearrangement uses TRBV24-1 and TRBJ2-1; D is perhaps TRBD1 (6 bases). Germline assignment: CDR1 KGHDR and CDR2 SFDVKD. V gave up 4 bases and J gave up 0 bases, with 12 bases separating them. CDR3 size: 16 residues. In nucleotides, the CDR3 is TGTGCCACCAGTGAAGGGGGATGGGGCTCCTACAATGAGCAGTTCTTC. Translating gives CATSEGGWGSYNEQFF.

The V gene is TRBV10-3, the J gene TRBJ2-2, with 9 nucleotides matching TRBD2. Germline V CDR1 and CDR2: ENHRY, SYGVKD. Trimming at V came to 3 bases and at J to 7 bases, leaving 12 bases not matched to a gene. The CDR3 consists of 17 residues. The CDR3 DNA is TGTGCCATCAGTGACAAGCGGGGGGCCACAGTAGACGGGGAGCTGTTTTTT. It codes for CAISDKRGATVDGELFF.

J is TRBJ1-2 and V is TRBV4-3, with D unclear. This CDR3 has 14 residues. Germline V gene sequence: CDR1 LGHNA, CDR2 YSLEER. Trimming removed 3 bases at V and 3 bases at J, with 11 bases between. CDR3 loop: CASSQRPRDYGYTF. The CDR3 region has the DNA TGCGCCAGCAGCCAGAGGCCGAGGGACTATGGCTACACCTTC.

The V gene is TRBV5-1, the J gene TRBJ1-4; D call uncertain. The CDR3 runs 16 residues. Between the trimmed V and J ends, which lost 1 base and 8 bases, there was a span of 18 bases. The germline V gene has CDR1 SGHRS and CDR2 YFSETQ. The CDR3 DNA reads as TGCGCCAGCAGCTTGAATCTCGTGGGCGACGCCGAAAAACTGTTTTTT. The encoded protein is CASSLNLVGDAEKLFF. Filled out from reference TRBV5-1 and TRBJ1-4, the complete variable domain reads KAGVTQTPRYLIKTRGQQVTLSCSPISGHRSVSWYQQTPGQGLQFLFEYFSETQRNKGNFPGRFSGRQFSNSRSEMNVSTLELGDSALYLCASSLNLVGDAEKLFFGSGTQLSVL.

The sample holds a few counts of this clone. This rearrangement joins TRBV7-9 to TRBJ1-2; weak D call: TRBD1 (6 bases). There are 14 residues in the CDR3. Germline CDR1 and CDR2: SEHNR and FQNEAQ (reference sequence). Trimming stripped 10 bases from V and 6 bases from J, with 21 bases between. CDR3 loop: CATRGGQHRDGYTF. The CDR3 region has the DNA TGTGCCACTCGTGGGGGCCAACATCGGGATGGCTACACCTTC. The full variable domain, in which reference TRBV7-9 and TRBJ1-2 provide the parts outside the CDR3, is DTGVSQNPRHKITKRGQNVTFRCDPISEHNRLYWYRQTLGQGPEFLTYFQNEAQLEKSRLLSDRFSAERPKGSFSTLEIQRTEQGDSAMYLCATRGGQHRDGYTFGSGTRLTVV.

This chain links TRBV9 with TRBJ1-1, with TRBD1 matching over 8 bases. Unmatched junction bases numbered 6, after V lost 4 bases and J lost 1 base. Germline V gives CDR1 SGDLS, CDR2 YYNGEE. The CDR3 contains 15 residues. CDR3 nucleotide sequence: TGTGCCAGCAGCTCAAGGACAGGGCCGAACACTGAAGCTTTCTTT. It codes for CASSSRTGPNTEAFF.